A single sample is the source of the 8 T cell receptor beta chains below, sequenced in a study of blood T cells in healthy people across ages. Together with a sample-barcoded 5' primer, a J-beta primer mix was included in a second PCR lasting roughly 6 to 12 cycles. TCRdb fed the 5' RACE reads into MiXCR, producing one record per CDR3 protein. The table shows hundreds of thousands of distinct CDR3 sequences, with 55% to 70% occurring only once. The sample comprised blood. The receptors originated from a man aged 25-40 years in good health.

J is TRBJ2-7 and V is TRBV5-5, with D possibly matching TRBD1 (5 bases). This CDR3 is 15 amino acids long. Germline lookup yields CDR1 SGHKS and CDR2 YYEKEE (reference sequence). The V and J ends lost 7 bases and 3 bases respectively, with 20 bases between them. CDR3 sequence: CASGQGTWPGYEQYF. CDR3 bases: TGTGCCAGCGGCCAGGGAACATGGCCGGGCTACGAGCAGTACTTC. The variable domain in full, with the rest retrieved from reference TRBV5-5 and TRBJ2-7, is DAGVTQSPTHLIKTRGQQVTLRCSPISGHKSVSWYQQVLGQGPQFIFQYYEKEERGRGNFPDRFSARQFPNYSSELNVNALLLGDSALYLCASGQGTWPGYEQYFGPGTRLTVT.

The chain employs TRBV30 and TRBJ2-7, with D unclear. V lost 0 bases and J 6 bases, leaving 9 bases between the germline ends. This CDR3 is built from 12 residues. Germline CDR1 GTSNPN, CDR2 SVGIG (reference sequence). CDR3 sequence reads: CAWSVTPSEQYF. The CDR3 DNA reads TGTGCCTGGAGTGTAACCCCGTCCGAGCAGTACTTC.

This clonotype appeared once. This CDR3 reads CASSVGVKLAYNEQFF. CDR3 DNA: TGTGCCAGCAGCGTAGGGGTGAAACTAGCCTACAATGAGCAGTTCTTC. This chain joins TRBV9 and TRBJ2-1; weak D call: TRBD2 (5 bases). Germline V gene sequence: CDR1 SGDLS, CDR2 YYNGEE. The CDR3 has 16 residues. The ends were cut back, 0 bases at V and 2 bases at J, with 12 bases in the middle. The full variable domain, completed using reference TRBV9 and TRBJ2-1, is DSGVTQTPKHLITATGQRVTLRCSPRSGDLSVYWYQQSLDQGLQFLIQYYNGEERAKGNILERFSAQQFPDLHSELNLSSLELGDSALYFCASSVGVKLAYNEQFFGPGTRLTVL.

The V and J genes are TRBV20-1 and TRBJ2-3, with TRBD2 matching over 8 bases. The CDR3 covers 15 residues. The V gene end was trimmed by 3 bases and the J gene end by 5 bases; junction bases not matched to a gene: 10. Per the germline V gene, CDR1 is DFQATT and CDR2 is SNEGSKA (reference sequence). DNA of the CDR3: TGCAGTGCTAGCCGGACGGGAGGGCCCGGAGATACGCAGTATTTT. Translated, it gives CSASRTGGPGDTQYF.

The chain couples TRBV15 to TRBJ2-7; TRBD1 matches 7 bases. Germline trimming cut 1 base from V and 1 base from J; bases unmatched to any gene: 1. The CDR3 contains 14 residues. Germline-derived CDR1 and CDR2 are LNHNV and YYDKDF (reference sequence). The chain's CDR3 is CATSRGQGSYEQYF. CDR3 nucleotides: TGTGCCACCAGCAGAGGACAGGGATCCTACGAGCAGTACTTC.

The chain recombines TRBV20-1 with TRBJ2-5; D is perhaps TRBD1 or TRBD2 (6 bases each). The CDR3 loop spans 15 amino acids. V lost 6 bases and J lost 3, with 20 bases in between. Germline V gives CDR1 DFQATT, CDR2 SNEGSKA (reference sequence). CDR3: CSAQKGGGSEETQYF. The CDR3, as DNA: TGCAGTGCGCAAAAAGGAGGGGGGTCTGAAGAGACCCAGTACTTC.

In its sample, this clonotype was seen a few times. The CDR3 region is CASMKGGYLGVGEQFF. As DNA, the CDR3 is TGTGCCAGCATGAAAGGCGGCTACCTTGGGGTTGGTGAGCAGTTCTTC. This chain connects TRBV25-1 to TRBJ2-1; the D is unclear. The germline V and J ends were trimmed by 7 bases and 9 bases, with 25 bases remaining between them. The CDR3 length is 16 residues. Germline-derived CDR1 and CDR2 are MGHDK and SYGVNS.

The chain links TRBV7-9 to TRBJ2-7; maybe TRBD1 (5 bases). Trimming stripped 5 bases from V and 5 bases from J, with 13 bases between. This CDR3 spans 13 amino acids. The germline V gene has CDR1 SEHNR and CDR2 FQNEAQ (reference sequence). The CDR3 spells CASSIDRVDEQYF. DNA of the CDR3: TGTGCCAGCAGCATTGACAGAGTAGACGAGCAGTACTTC.